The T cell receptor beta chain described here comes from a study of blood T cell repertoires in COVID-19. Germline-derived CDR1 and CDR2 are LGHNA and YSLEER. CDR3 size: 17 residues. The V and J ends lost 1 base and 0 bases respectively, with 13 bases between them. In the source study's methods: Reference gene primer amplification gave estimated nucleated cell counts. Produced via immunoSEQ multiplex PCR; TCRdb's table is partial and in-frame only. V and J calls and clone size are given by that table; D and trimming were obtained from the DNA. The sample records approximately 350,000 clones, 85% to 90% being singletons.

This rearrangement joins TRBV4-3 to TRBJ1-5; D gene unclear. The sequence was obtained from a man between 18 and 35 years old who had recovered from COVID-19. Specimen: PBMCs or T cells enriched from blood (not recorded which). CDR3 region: CASSQVRGSNSNQPQHF. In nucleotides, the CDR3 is TGCGCCAGCAGCCAAGTGAGAGGGTCTAATAGCAATCAGCCCCAGCATTTT.